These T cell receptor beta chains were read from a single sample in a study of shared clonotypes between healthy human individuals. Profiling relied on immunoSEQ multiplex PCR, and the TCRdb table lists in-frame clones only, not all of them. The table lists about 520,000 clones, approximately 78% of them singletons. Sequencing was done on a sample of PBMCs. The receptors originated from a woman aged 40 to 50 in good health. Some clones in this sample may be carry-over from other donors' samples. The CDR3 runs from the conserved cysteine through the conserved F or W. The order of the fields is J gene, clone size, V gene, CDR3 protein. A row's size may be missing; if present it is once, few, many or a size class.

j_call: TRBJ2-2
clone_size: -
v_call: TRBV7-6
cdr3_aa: CASSLGRGAASTGELFF

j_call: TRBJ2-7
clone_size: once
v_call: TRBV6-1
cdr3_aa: CASSAASGGPYEQYF

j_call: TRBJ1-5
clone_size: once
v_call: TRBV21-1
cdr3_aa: CASSKARQTNQPQHF

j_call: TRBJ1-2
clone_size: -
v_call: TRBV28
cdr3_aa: CASSFSDRGRYGYTF

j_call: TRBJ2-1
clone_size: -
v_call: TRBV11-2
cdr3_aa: CASSFPTSGRVTIEQFF

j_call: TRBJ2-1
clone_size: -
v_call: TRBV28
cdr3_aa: CASSGSGATGSAYNEQFF

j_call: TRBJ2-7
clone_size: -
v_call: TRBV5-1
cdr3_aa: CASGSGGPREQYF

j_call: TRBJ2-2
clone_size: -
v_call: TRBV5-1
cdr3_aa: CASNTGGTGELFF

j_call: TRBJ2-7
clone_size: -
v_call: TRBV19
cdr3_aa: CASSIRQGANEQYF

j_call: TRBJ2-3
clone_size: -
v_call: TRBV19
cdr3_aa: CASSIDPSTDTQYF

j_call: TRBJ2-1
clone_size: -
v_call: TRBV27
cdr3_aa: CASSLGLAGNEQFF

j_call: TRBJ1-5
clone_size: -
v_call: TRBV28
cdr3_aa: CASSYRSGPQPQHF

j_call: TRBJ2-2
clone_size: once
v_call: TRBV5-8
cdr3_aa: CASSLVWGSDTGELFF

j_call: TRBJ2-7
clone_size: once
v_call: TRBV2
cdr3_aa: CASRGDRSSYEQYF

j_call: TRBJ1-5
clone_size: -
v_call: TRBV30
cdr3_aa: CAWSESSNQPQHF

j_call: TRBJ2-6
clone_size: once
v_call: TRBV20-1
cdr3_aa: CSARKIDLQTF

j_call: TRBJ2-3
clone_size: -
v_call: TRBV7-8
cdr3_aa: CASSLALLAVVGPDTQYF

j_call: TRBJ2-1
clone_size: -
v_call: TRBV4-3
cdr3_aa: CASSQGTSGDNEQFF

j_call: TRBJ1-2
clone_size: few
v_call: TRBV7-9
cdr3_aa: CASSYGENGGYTF

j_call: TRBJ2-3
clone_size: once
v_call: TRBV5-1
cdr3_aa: CANRQNPSTDTQYF

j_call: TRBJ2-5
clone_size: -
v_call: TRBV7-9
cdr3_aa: CASSTGQGRVETQYF

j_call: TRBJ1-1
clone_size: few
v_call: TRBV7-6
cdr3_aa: CASSPARGIAFF

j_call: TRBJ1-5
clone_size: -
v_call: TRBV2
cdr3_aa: CASSEAVGTGARQPQHF

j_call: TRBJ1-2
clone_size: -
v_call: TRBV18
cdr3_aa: CASSPRQGSFVGYTF

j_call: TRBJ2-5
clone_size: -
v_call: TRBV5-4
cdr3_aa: CASSLVQGAQETQYF

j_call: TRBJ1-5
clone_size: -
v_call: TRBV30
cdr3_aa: CAWSREGNQPQHF

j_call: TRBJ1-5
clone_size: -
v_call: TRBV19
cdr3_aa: CASSSLKAGGGQPQHF

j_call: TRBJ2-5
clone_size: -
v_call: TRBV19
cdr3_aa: CASSLVSQETQYF

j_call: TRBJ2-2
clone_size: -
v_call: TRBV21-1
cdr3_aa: CASSNPWLRASGSRSAGELFF

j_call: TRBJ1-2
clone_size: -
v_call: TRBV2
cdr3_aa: CASSYNTGGREGGYTF

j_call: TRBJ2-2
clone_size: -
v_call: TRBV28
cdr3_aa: CASSRHIANTGELFF

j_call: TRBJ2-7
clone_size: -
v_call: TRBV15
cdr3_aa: CATSRERTGGDEQYF

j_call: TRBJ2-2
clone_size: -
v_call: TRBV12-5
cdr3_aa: CASGLVLGTGGTGELFF

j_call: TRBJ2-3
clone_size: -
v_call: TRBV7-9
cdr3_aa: CASSLVGGRTDTQYF

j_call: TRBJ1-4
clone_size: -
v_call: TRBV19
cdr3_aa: CASSTLQGASEKLFF

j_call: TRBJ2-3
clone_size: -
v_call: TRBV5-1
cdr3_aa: CASSFGGVPTDTQYF

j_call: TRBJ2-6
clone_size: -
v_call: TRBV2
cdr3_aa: CASSDLPGGANVLTF

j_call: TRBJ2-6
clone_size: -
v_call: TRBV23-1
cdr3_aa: CASSCAPGGTSASSGANVLTF

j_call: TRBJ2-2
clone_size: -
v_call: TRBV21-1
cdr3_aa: CASSKGYRANTGELFF

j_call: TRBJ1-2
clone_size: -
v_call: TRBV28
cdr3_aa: CASRPDSYGYTF

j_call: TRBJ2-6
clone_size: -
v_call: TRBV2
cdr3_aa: CASSALGRGDVLTF

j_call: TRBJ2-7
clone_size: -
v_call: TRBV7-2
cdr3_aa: CASSLDPNYEQYF

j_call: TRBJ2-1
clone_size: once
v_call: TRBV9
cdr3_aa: CASSVAGGRVNEQFF

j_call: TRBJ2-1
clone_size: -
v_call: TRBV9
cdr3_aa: CASSLPGINEQFF

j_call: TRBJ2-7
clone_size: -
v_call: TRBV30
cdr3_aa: CAFGGFGQYF

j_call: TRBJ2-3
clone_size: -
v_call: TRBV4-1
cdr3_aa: CASSHLADTQYF

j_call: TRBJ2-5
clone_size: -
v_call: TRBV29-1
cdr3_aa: CSVRRGLQTQYF

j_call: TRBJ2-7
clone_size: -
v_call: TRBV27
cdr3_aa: CASSLTYSGWGYEQYF

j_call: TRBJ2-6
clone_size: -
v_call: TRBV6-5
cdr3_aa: CASSSYRGPGANVLTF

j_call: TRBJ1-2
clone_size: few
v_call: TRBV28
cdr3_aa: CASSPNRGGGYTF

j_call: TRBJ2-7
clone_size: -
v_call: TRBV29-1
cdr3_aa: CSVRLAGDEQYF

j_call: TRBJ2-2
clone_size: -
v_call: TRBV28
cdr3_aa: CASSHGRYTGELFF

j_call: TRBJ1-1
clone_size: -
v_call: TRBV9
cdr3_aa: CASSVGIRNTEAFF

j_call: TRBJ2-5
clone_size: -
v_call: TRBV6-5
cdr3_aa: CASSYEIGKREETQYF

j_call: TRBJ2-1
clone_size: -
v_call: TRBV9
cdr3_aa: CASSVGPSEVYNEQFF

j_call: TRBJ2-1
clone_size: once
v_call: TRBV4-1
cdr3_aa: CASSQGSGQGYNEQFF